These T cell receptor beta chains were read from a single sample in a study of blood T cell repertoires in COVID-19. Generated by immunoSEQ multiplex PCR, the TCRdb table keeps only in-frame clones and is missing some. The profile covers about 260,000 clones, with 85% appearing a single time and approximately 12% taken by the ten largest. Sequencing used peripheral blood. All receptors come from a human donor in a cohort sampled during active COVID-19. CDR3s include the opening cysteine and the closing phenylalanine or tryptophan. The order of the fields is D gene, J gene, clone size, V gene, CDR3 DNA, CDR3 protein. The D gene is left open where the match is weak. Size values are once, few and many counts, or a class for expanded clones, and some rows have none.

>TRBD1|TRBJ1-1|-|TRBV30
TGTGCCTGGACAGGGGGGTTTGGAGTGGCTTTCTTT
CAWTGGFGVAFF
>TRBD1|TRBJ2-2|-|TRBV19
TGTGCCAGTAGAATCCGGGACAGGGCCACCGGGGAGCTGTTTTTT
CASRIRDRATGELFF
>-|TRBJ1-3|-|TRBV28
TGTGCCAGCATTGAGGGATCTGGAAACACCATATATTTT
CASIEGSGNTIYF
>TRBD1|TRBJ1-6|once|TRBV19
TGTGCCAGTAGTCTAACCGGGACAGGGGACTCACCCCTCCACTTT
CASSLTGTGDSPLHF
>TRBD1|TRBJ2-5|-|TRBV7-9
TGTGCCAGCAACAGGGGGCACGAGACCCAGTACTTC
CASNRGHETQYF
>-|TRBJ1-1|-|TRBV7-9
TGTGCCAGCAGCTTGAATTGGCCGAACACTGAAGCTTTCTTT
CASSLNWPNTEAFF
>-|TRBJ2-1|-|TRBV3-1/TRBV3-2
TGTGCCAGCAGCCAGCACGGCAGGCCCACCGACAATGAGCAGTTCTTC
CASSQHGRPTDNEQFF
>-|TRBJ1-1|-|TRBV19
TGTGCCAGTAGAGACAGGAACACTGAAGCTTTCTTT
CASRDRNTEAFF
>-|TRBJ2-1|-|TRBV7-2
TGTGCCAGCCTCCTCTACAATGAGCAGTTCTTC
CASLLYNEQFF
>TRBD1|TRBJ1-4|-|TRBV30
TGTGCCTGGAGTCGGACAGGAGTTAATGAAAAACTGTTTTTT
CAWSRTGVNEKLFF
>-|TRBJ2-7|-|TRBV11-2
TGTGCCAGCAGCTGGGGACTTCCCTCCTACGAGCAGTACTTC
CASSWGLPSYEQYF
>-|TRBJ2-2|once|TRBV19
TGTGCCAGTAGTATAATGGGAGAAACCGGGGAGCTGTTTTTT
CASSIMGETGELFF
>-|TRBJ2-2|-|TRBV11-2
TGTGCCAGCAGCTTTGTGGCTAGGCGGACCGGGGAGCTGTTTTTT
CASSFVARRTGELFF
>-|TRBJ2-1|-|TRBV2
TGTGCCAGCAGTAAACAATACAATGAGCAGTTCTTC
CASSKQYNEQFF
>-|TRBJ2-1|-|TRBV11-2
TGTGCCAGCAGCTTACCAATCGGTAGATCAGCGGGCTCCTACAATGAGCAGTTCTTC
CASSLPIGRSAGSYNEQFF
>-|TRBJ2-1|-|TRBV7-9
TGTGCCAGCACCCTCGGGGACAATGAGCAGTTCTTC
CASTLGDNEQFF
>-|TRBJ2-6|-|TRBV5-1
TGCGCCAGCAGCCTATTTCAGGTTCCCAGCTCTGGGGCCAACGTCCTGACTTTC
CASSLFQVPSSGANVLTF
>TRBD1|TRBJ1-3|once|TRBV9
TGTGCCAGCAGCGAAGGGACAGGGGGAATCCTGGGAAACACCATATATTTT
CASSEGTGGILGNTIYF
>-|TRBJ1-6|few|TRBV6-6
TGTGCCAGCAAAAGGGAGGGGTACTCACCCCTCCACTTT
CASKREGYSPLHF
>-|TRBJ1-5|-|TRBV19
TGTGCCAGTAGGAGGTCCACAAGTTCGAATAGCAATCAGCCCCAGCATTTT
CASRRSTSSNSNQPQHF
>-|TRBJ1-2|-|TRBV3-1/TRBV3-2
TGTGCCAGCAGCCAAGAAAACAGCTGGGATGGCTACACCTTC
CASSQENSWDGYTF
>-|TRBJ1-5|-|TRBV18
TGTGCCAGCTCACCAGGCACACAAAATCAGCCCCAGCATTTT
CASSPGTQNQPQHF
>TRBD2|TRBJ2-7|-|TRBV27
TGTGCCAGCAGACTTAGCGGGACCTTCTACGAGCAGTACTTC
CASRLSGTFYEQYF
>TRBD2|TRBJ2-5|-|TRBV14
TGTGCCAGCAGCCAAGATAAAGCGGGAGTATCAAAAGAGACCCAGTACTTC
CASSQDKAGVSKETQYF
>TRBD1|TRBJ1-3|-|TRBV6-5
TGTGCCAGCAGTTATCTAACAGGGGTCGGAAACACCATATATTTT
CASSYLTGVGNTIYF
>TRBD1|TRBJ1-4|-|TRBV5-1
TGCGCCAGCAGCGCCTCCGGGACAGGGGCGTTTGAAAAACTGTTTTTT
CASSASGTGAFEKLFF
>-|TRBJ2-3|-|TRBV9
TGTGCCAGCAGCGTCGGTCCGAGCCCTAGCACAGATACGCAGTATTTT
CASSVGPSPSTDTQYF
>TRBD1|TRBJ1-6|once|TRBV4-1
TGCGCCAGCAGCCCTTGGACAGGGCAGAACTTAGCAAATTCACCCCTCCACTTT
CASSPWTGQNLANSPLHF